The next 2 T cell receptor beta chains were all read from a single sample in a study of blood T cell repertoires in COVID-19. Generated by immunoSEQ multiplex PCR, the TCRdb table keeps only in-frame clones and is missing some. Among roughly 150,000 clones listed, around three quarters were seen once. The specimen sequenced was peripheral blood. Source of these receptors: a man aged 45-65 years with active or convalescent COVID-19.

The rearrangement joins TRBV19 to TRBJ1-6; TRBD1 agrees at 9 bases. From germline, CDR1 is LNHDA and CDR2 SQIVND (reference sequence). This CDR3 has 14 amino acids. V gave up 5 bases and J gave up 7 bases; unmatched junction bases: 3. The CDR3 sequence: CASSEGQGNSPLHF. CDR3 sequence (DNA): TGTGCCAGTAGTGAGGGACAGGGCAATTCACCCCTCCACTTT.

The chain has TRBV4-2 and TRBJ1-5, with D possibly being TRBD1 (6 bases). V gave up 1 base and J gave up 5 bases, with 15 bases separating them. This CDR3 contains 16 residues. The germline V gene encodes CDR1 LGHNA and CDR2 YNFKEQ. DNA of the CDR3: TGTGCCAGCAGCCAAGCTACCGGGACACCCGATCAGCCCCAGCATTTT. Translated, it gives CASSQATGTPDQPQHF.